These 29 T cell receptor beta chains came from one sample sequenced in a study of beta chain features in type 1 diabetes (dated by TCRdb to between 2017 and 2018). Libraries were made using the immunoSEQ multiplex PCR assay. The entire amount of isolated RNA was reverse transcribed using the High Capacity cDNA Reverse Transcription Kit, so the sequenced TCRB transcripts were expressed ones. The immuneACCESS repertoire file appears here via TCRdb, limited to in-frame rearrangements. These files lack a portion of the clones; in checked studies, under half of the deficit traces to unresolved V genes, and the cause of the others is not known. In all, the sample holds about 350,000 clones, and around 19% of those were seen once. The ten largest clonotypes hold 0.035% to 0.055% of the sample. Sequenced material: naive CD4+ T cells from blood. The meaning of the sample's cell subset or site label: true naive CD4+ T cells. These receptor sequences come from a woman between 18 and 29 years old in good health.

This clone was seen more than once but under ten times. V and J are TRBV30 and TRBJ2-1, with D maybe TRBD1 (6 bases). Trimming took 3 bases from V and 1 from J, leaving 19 bases between them. The CDR3 has 17 residues. Germline V gene lookup returns CDR1 GTSNPN and CDR2 SVGIG (reference sequence). Here the CDR3 DNA reads TGTGCCTGGAGCGAACGACCGGGACAAAGGTCCTACAATGAGCAGTTCTTC. Protein product: CAWSERPGQRSYNEQFF.

In its sample, this clone was seen a few times. The J gene is TRBJ2-5, the V gene TRBV7-9; TRBD2 matches at 10 bases. The CDR3 spans 14 residues. CDR1 and CDR2 from the germline V gene are SEHNR and FQNEAQ (reference sequence). V shed 3 bases, J shed 3 bases, and the junction held 1 base outside the gene matches. The CDR3 loop reads CASSFTSGKETQYF. CDR3 DNA: TGTGCCAGCAGCTTCACTAGCGGGAAAGAGACCCAGTACTTC.

The chain joins TRBV9 to TRBJ2-3; 10 nucleotides agree with TRBD2. This CDR3 is 16 amino acids long. V lost 0 bases and J lost 5; bases outside the gene matches: 6. From germline, CDR1 is SGDLS and CDR2 YYNGEE. CDR3 sequence reads: CASSVEASGGLDTQYF. CDR3 sequence (DNA): TGTGCCAGCAGCGTAGAGGCTAGCGGGGGCCTAGATACGCAGTATTTT. The whole variable domain, filled in from reference TRBV9 and TRBJ2-3, reads DSGVTQTPKHLITATGQRVTLRCSPRSGDLSVYWYQQSLDQGLQFLIQYYNGEERAKGNILERFSAQQFPDLHSELNLSSLELGDSALYFCASSVEASGGLDTQYFGPGTRLTVL.

This clone was counted between two and nine times. The chain carries TRBV7-2 and TRBJ2-3, with TRBD2 matching 9 bases. Germline assignment: CDR1 SGHTA and CDR2 FQGNSA. V shed 3 bases, J shed 0 bases, and the junction held 10 bases outside the gene matches. The CDR3 spans 18 residues. Here the CDR3 reads CASSFLVAGAISTDTQYF. The CDR3 DNA sequence: TGTGCCAGCAGCTTTCTTGTAGCGGGGGCGATTAGCACAGATACGCAGTATTTT.

The V and J genes are TRBV29-1 and TRBJ2-3, with 8 bases fitting TRBD1. Germline assignment: CDR1 SQVTM and CDR2 ANQGSEA. The CDR3 covers 16 residues. Trimming removed 5 bases from V and 3 bases from J; junction bases left unmatched: 13. Written as DNA, the CDR3 is TGCAGCGTTCAAGCGACAGGGGAGGTATTGACAGATACGCAGTATTTT. Translation: CSVQATGEVLTDTQYF.

The genes are TRBV11-2 and TRBJ2-7; tentatively, D is TRBD1 (6 bases). This CDR3 is built from 14 residues. Trimming took 5 bases from V and 2 from J, leaving 13 bases between them. Germline lookup yields CDR1 SGHAT and CDR2 FQNNGV. CDR3 coding DNA: TGTGCCAGCAGCCCGATTACAGGGACCTACGAGCAGTACTTC. Its protein is CASSPITGTYEQYF. Complete variable domain (other parts from reference TRBV11-2 and TRBJ2-7): EAGVAQSPRYKIIEKRQSVAFWCNPISGHATLYWYQQILGQGPKLLIQFQNNGVVDDSQLPKDRFSAERLKGVDSTLKIQPAKLEDSAVYLCASSPITGTYEQYFGPGTRLTVT.

V usage is TRBV5-1 and J usage is TRBJ1-5; 8 nucleotides match TRBD1. This CDR3 has 15 amino acids. Per the germline V gene, CDR1 is SGHRS and CDR2 is YFSETQ. The trim removed 4 bases at V and 2 bases at J, leaving 5 bases unmatched. CDR3: CASSRTGIGNQPQHF. CDR3 DNA: TGCGCCAGCAGCAGGACAGGGATAGGCAATCAGCCCCAGCATTTT.

The chain carries TRBV29-1 and TRBJ1-2; a weak D match, TRBD1 (5 bases). The V and J ends lost 0 bases and 4 bases respectively, with 15 bases between them. Germline assignment: CDR1 SQVTM and CDR2 ANQGSEA. The CDR3 has 15 residues. The CDR3 sequence: CSVEDRRGTAYGYTF. The CDR3 DNA reads as TGCAGCGTTGAAGACCGACGGGGGACTGCCTATGGCTACACCTTC.

V and J are TRBV18 and TRBJ2-6; a weak D match, TRBD1 (5 bases). Germline CDR1 is KGHSH and CDR2 is LQKENI. The CDR3 sequence is 16 residues long. Between the trimmed V and J ends, which lost 5 bases and 0 bases, there was a span of 11 bases. CDR3 protein: CASSGRQFSGANVLTF. For the CDR3, the DNA is TGTGCCAGCTCAGGCCGACAGTTCTCTGGGGCCAACGTCCTGACTTTC.

V gene TRBV7-3 combines with J gene TRBJ1-1; 8 bases match TRBD1. Looked up from germline, CDR1 is SGHTA and CDR2 is FQGTGA. The V segment lost 2 bases and the J segment 1 base; nucleotides outside the gene matches: 3. The CDR3 extends over 15 amino acids. The chain's CDR3 is CASSLGQGANTEAFF. Here the CDR3 DNA reads TGTGCCAGCAGCTTAGGTCAGGGGGCGAACACTGAAGCTTTCTTT. Combining the CDR3 with reference TRBV7-3 and TRBJ1-1 gives the whole variable domain GAGVSQTPSNKVTEKGKYVELRCDPISGHTALYWYRQSLGQGPEFLIYFQGTGAADDSGLPNDRFFAVRPEGSVSTLKIQRTERGDSAVYLCASSLGQGANTEAFFGQGTRLTVV.

The rearrangement uses TRBV18 and TRBJ2-1, with 14 bases aligning to TRBD2. The length of the CDR3 is 20 residues. Germline CDR1 reads KGHSH; CDR2 reads LQKENI. J gave up 7 bases and V 3 bases, and 17 bases lay outside the gene matches. The CDR3 sequence is CASSPLERLAGGPPENEQFF. In nucleotides, the CDR3 is TGTGCCAGCTCACCGCTGGAGAGACTAGCGGGAGGGCCACCTGAAAATGAGCAGTTCTTC.

The rearrangement uses TRBV7-3 and TRBJ2-1, with 8 bases identical to TRBD2. The CDR3 totals 15 residues. V gave up 5 bases and J gave up 8 bases; unmatched junction bases: 11. CDR1 and CDR2 from the germline V gene are SGHTA and FQGTGA. CDR3 nucleotide sequence: TGTGCCAGCAGCCCCGGACTAGCAGGTGCAGATGAGCAGTTCTTC. This translates into CASSPGLAGADEQFF.

This clone has more than one count but fewer than ten. This chain joins TRBV2 and TRBJ2-7, with D perhaps TRBD2 (6 bases). Trimming pared 7 bases from V and 12 bases from J, leaving 13 bases between. The V gene's germline CDR1 is SNHLY and CDR2 FYNNEI. CDR3 length: 10 residues. The CDR3 spells CASMETRAYF. The CDR3 DNA sequence: TGTGCCAGCATGGAGACTAGAGCGTACTTC.

This rearrangement joins TRBV5-1 to TRBJ2-5, with TRBD1 matching 12 bases. V lost 4 bases to trimming and J lost 1 base; unmatched junction nucleotides: 5. Germline CDR1 and CDR2: SGHRS and YFSETQ. The CDR3 loop spans 16 amino acids. The CDR3 protein is CASSRGTGGSQETQYF. Here the CDR3 DNA reads TGCGCCAGCAGCCGAGGGACAGGGGGCAGCCAAGAGACCCAGTACTTC.

The J gene is TRBJ2-7, the V gene TRBV6-5; 7 bases are a match to TRBD1. The junction had 8 bases not matched to a gene; V was cut back by 6 bases and J by 0 bases. The CDR3 consists of 15 residues. Germline assignment: CDR1 MNHEY and CDR2 SVGAGI. The CDR3 sequence is CASSKDRMSSYEQYF. The CDR3 DNA reads TGTGCCAGCAGCAAGGACAGGATGAGCTCCTACGAGCAGTACTTC.

The chain couples TRBV5-4 to TRBJ1-2, with D perhaps TRBD1 (5 bases). The V gene lost 0 bases and the J gene lost 7 bases, with 10 bases spanning the gap. Per the germline V gene, CDR1 is SGHNT and CDR2 is YYREEE (reference sequence). There are 13 residues in the CDR3. As DNA, the CDR3 is TGTGCCAGCAGCTTGGAGGGGTTGGGTGGCTACACCTTC. It translates to CASSLEGLGGYTF. The variable domain in full, with the rest retrieved from reference TRBV5-4 and TRBJ1-2, is ETGVTQSPTHLIKTRGQQVTLRCSSQSGHNTVSWYQQALGQGPQFIFQYYREEENGRGNFPPRFSGLQFPNYSSELNVNALELDDSALYLCASSLEGLGGYTFGSGTRLTVV.

This clone turned up a few times. This chain connects TRBV12-5 to TRBJ2-1; weak D call: TRBD2 (6 bases). CDR1 and CDR2 from the germline V gene are LGHNT and FRNRAP. The CDR3 consists of 12 residues. V was trimmed by 1 base and J by 11 bases, leaving 9 bases between them. CDR3 in DNA: TGTGCTAGTGGTTTGGGTGCGGGAAAGCAGTTCTTC. Protein sequence: CASGLGAGKQFF.

This clone was found a few times. The V call is TRBV7-9, the J call TRBJ2-3, with D uncertain. V was trimmed by 6 bases and J by 2 bases, leaving 12 bases between them. The CDR3 sequence is 14 residues long. Germline CDR1 SEHNR, CDR2 FQNEAQ (reference sequence). CDR3 sequence: CASRRQVTTDTQYF. CDR3 nucleotides: TGTGCCAGCAGACGCCAGGTTACCACAGATACGCAGTATTTT.

This chain connects TRBV10-3 to TRBJ2-7; TRBD2 agrees at 14 bases. Germline loops: CDR1 ENHRY, CDR2 SYGVKD. Trimming cost V 9 bases and J 2 bases; bases outside gene matches: 6. This CDR3 has 15 amino acids. The CDR3 protein is CAIGTSGRVTYEQYF. The DNA for the CDR3 is TGTGCCATAGGGACTAGCGGGAGAGTCACCTACGAGCAGTACTTC.

The V and J genes are TRBV9 and TRBJ1-1; D is unclear. Trimming shortened V by 4 bases and J by 4 bases, and 11 bases separated the two germline ends. The germline V gene encodes CDR1 SGDLS and CDR2 YYNGEE. This CDR3 contains 13 residues. This CDR3 reads CASSPTPATEAFF. CDR3 nucleotide sequence: TGTGCCAGCAGCCCAACTCCTGCCACTGAAGCTTTCTTT.

This rearrangement joins TRBV15 to TRBJ1-2; D unresolved. Trimming stripped 4 bases from V and 2 bases from J, with 8 bases between. The CDR3 has 13 residues. Germline V gene data show CDR1 as LNHNV and CDR2 as YYDKDF (reference sequence). CDR3 sequence (DNA): TGTGCCACCAGCACAGACATCAACTATGGCTACACCTTC. Translating it yields CATSTDINYGYTF.

The V gene is TRBV30, the J gene TRBJ2-2; TRBD1 agrees at 7 bases. V trimming: 0 bases; J trimming: 7 bases; junction bases outside the gene matches: 11. The CDR3 sequence is 16 residues long. CDR1 GTSNPN and CDR2 SVGIG come from the germline V gene (reference sequence). The CDR3 is CAWSVPYDRVYGELFF. The CDR3 DNA reads as TGTGCCTGGAGTGTACCCTACGACAGGGTCTACGGGGAGCTGTTTTTT.

There are a few counts of this clone. This chain connects TRBV5-1 to TRBJ2-1; 11 nucleotides agree with TRBD1. Germline trimming cut 6 bases from V and 8 bases from J; bases unmatched to any gene: 7. The germline CDR1 and CDR2 sequences are SGHRS and YFSETQ. This CDR3 contains 14 residues. CDR3 sequence reads: CASTSGTGGYEQFF. CDR3 bases: TGCGCCAGCACGTCCGGGACAGGGGGATATGAGCAGTTCTTC.

Only a few counts were recorded for this clone. This sequence joins TRBV30 and TRBJ2-3; D call uncertain. The CDR3 consists of 12 residues. The germline gives CDR1 GTSNPN, CDR2 SVGIG (reference sequence). Trimming stripped 7 bases from V and 6 bases from J, with 14 bases between. The DNA for the CDR3 is TGTGCCTCACAAGGTGGGCGTGATACGCAGTATTTT. Residues: CASQGGRDTQYF.

V is TRBV5-1 and J is TRBJ1-1, with D unresolved. Trimming pared 0 bases from V and 0 bases from J, leaving 3 bases between. Germline V gives CDR1 SGHRS, CDR2 YFSETQ. The CDR3 contains 13 residues. CDR3: CASSLVLNTEAFF. CDR3 DNA: TGCGCCAGCAGCTTGGTCTTGAACACTGAAGCTTTCTTT. Looking up the rest from reference TRBV5-1 and TRBJ1-1 gives the full variable domain: KAGVTQTPRYLIKTRGQQVTLSCSPISGHRSVSWYQQTPGQGLQFLFEYFSETQRNKGNFPGRFSGRQFSNSRSEMNVSTLELGDSALYLCASSLVLNTEAFFGQGTRLTVV.

A few counts support this clone. The chain employs TRBV2 and TRBJ2-1, with D unclear. This CDR3 region has 11 residues. V lost 2 bases and J lost 14, with 10 bases in between. Germline loops: CDR1 SNHLY, CDR2 FYNNEI. CDR3 sequence: CASSEWSEEFF. CDR3 nucleotide sequence: TGTGCCAGCAGTGAATGGAGCGAGGAGTTCTTC.

The chain has TRBV30 and TRBJ1-3; 8 positions agree with TRBD1. The CDR3 is made up of 14 amino acids. The germline V gene has CDR1 GTSNPN and CDR2 SVGIG (reference sequence). The junction had 8 bases not matched to a gene; V was cut back by 4 bases and J by 6 bases. The CDR3 sequence: CAWTRTGPQNTIYF. The DNA for the CDR3 is TGTGCCTGGACCAGGACAGGGCCCCAAAACACCATATATTTT.

This clone was counted between two and nine times. The rearrangement links TRBV9 to TRBJ2-5, with 9 bases aligning to TRBD2. Germline V lookup: CDR1 SGDLS, CDR2 YYNGEE. CDR3 length equals 16 residues. Losses at the gene ends were 4 bases for V and 5 bases for J; bases not matched to a gene: 12. CDR3 bases: TGTGCCAGCAGCCGAGGGGGAGCGGGGGGCAGGGAGACCCAGTACTTC. Protein product: CASSRGGAGGRETQYF.

This clone was detected a few times. This chain connects TRBV2 to TRBJ2-3; a possible D gene is TRBD1 (7 bases). There are 15 residues in the CDR3. Germline V gives CDR1 SNHLY, CDR2 FYNNEI. V dropped 4 bases and J dropped 0 bases, with 11 bases sitting between them. This CDR3 reads CASSVRGVSTDTQYF. The CDR3 DNA reads as TGTGCCAGCAGTGTCAGGGGGGTGAGCACAGATACGCAGTATTTT.